This T cell receptor (beta chain) emerged from a study of radiation and T cells in renal cell carcinoma. At the level of the study: Nephrectomy followed 15 Gy stereotactic body radiation by 4 weeks. General observations from the study: From baseline, blood top tumor clonotypes peaked at 2 weeks post-radiation. Pretreatment tumor biopsies were lacking, so baseline clonotypes are unknown.

Of note for this clone: Its antigen remains unknown.

Here immunoSEQ multiplex PCR was the method, and the copy in TCRdb shows in-frame clones only, minus some. The sample includes 160,000 or so clones, around 90% seen only once; the top ten take under 15%. Time point: blood 2 weeks post-SBRT. The treatment denotes: 15 Gy SBRT to primary tumor, nephrectomy 4 weeks later. The ends were cut back, 2 bases at V and 9 bases at J, with 17 bases in the middle. Per germline, CDR1 GTSNPN and CDR2 SVGIG (reference sequence). This CDR3 comprises 13 residues. The origin of this receptor is a woman in her 50s with renal cell carcinoma. V usage is TRBV30 and J usage is TRBJ2-7, with D perhaps TRBD1 or TRBD2 (5 bases each). Sequencing used blood, obtained from a patient whose treatment included radiotherapy and nephrectomy. CDR3 in DNA: TGTGCCTGGAGTCCTACCCAGGGACCAATGCAGTACTTC. It encodes CAWSPTQGPMQYF.